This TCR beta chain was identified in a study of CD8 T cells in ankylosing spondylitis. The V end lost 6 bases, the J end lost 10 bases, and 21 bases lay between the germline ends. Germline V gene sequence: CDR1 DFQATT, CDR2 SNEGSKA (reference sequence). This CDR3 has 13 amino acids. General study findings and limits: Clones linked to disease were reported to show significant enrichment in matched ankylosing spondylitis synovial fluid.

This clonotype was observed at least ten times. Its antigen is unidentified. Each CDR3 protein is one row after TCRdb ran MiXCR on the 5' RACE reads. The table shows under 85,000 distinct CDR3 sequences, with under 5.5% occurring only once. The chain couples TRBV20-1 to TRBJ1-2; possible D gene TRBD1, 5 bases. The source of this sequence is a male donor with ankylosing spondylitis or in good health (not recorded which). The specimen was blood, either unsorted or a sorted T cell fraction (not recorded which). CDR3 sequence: CSAGHRDGAPYTF. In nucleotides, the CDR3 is TGCAGTGCCGGGCACCGGGACGGTGCCCCCTACACCTTC.